Each of the 2 T cell receptor beta chains below was sequenced from the same sample in a study of early T cells in non-severe SARS-CoV-2 infection. TCRdb analysed the 5' RACE reads with MiXCR anew, one entry per CDR3 protein. This table has 75,000 to 90,000 distinct CDR3 sequences, 14% to 15% appearing once. The sample was whole blood. The receptors stem from an adult who was a healthcare worker with PCR-confirmed SARS-CoV-2 infection or an uninfected control (not recorded which).

V usage is TRBV11-2 and J usage is TRBJ2-7, with D unresolved. V was clipped by 1 base and J by 6 bases, with 10 bases between them. The CDR3 contains 13 residues. Germline assignment: CDR1 SGHAT and CDR2 FQNNGV. The CDR3 protein is CASSLGRLSEQYF. CDR3 coding DNA: TGTGCCAGCAGCTTAGGGCGACTCTCCGAGCAGTACTTC.

The chain has TRBV2 and TRBJ1-2; 10 bases are shared with TRBD1. V gave up 6 bases and J gave up 6 bases; unmatched junction bases: 1. Germline CDR1 reads SNHLY; CDR2 reads FYNNEI. The CDR3 spans 12 residues. The CDR3 is CASSGTGDGYTF. The DNA for the CDR3 is TGTGCCAGCAGCGGGACAGGGGATGGCTACACCTTC.